These T cell receptor beta chains were read from a single sample in a study of T cell responses to AZD1222 COVID-19 vaccine. Measured with immunoSEQ multiplex PCR; TCRdb has only the in-frame clones, and not every one. In the table there are 140,000 to 150,000 clones, about 93% of which are singletons. This material consisted of peripheral blood, taken on day 0 of AZD1222 vaccination. The receptors shown here come from an adult in good health. CDR3s include the opening cysteine and the closing phenylalanine or tryptophan. Fields, in order: clone size, D gene, J gene, V gene, CDR3 length, CDR3 protein, CDR3 DNA. The D gene is left open where the match is weak. Expanded clones get a size class; other rows say once, few or many, or leave the size out.

>NA|NA|TRBJ1-2|TRBV3-1/TRBV3-2|15
CASSQGSGDISGYTF
TGTGCCAGCAGCCAAGGGTCCGGCGACATCAGCGGCTACACCTTC
>NA|TRBD2|TRBJ2-3|TRBV2|14
CASSLAEYSDTQYF
TGTGCCAGCAGTCTAGCGGAGTATTCAGATACGCAGTATTTT
>NA|TRBD1|TRBJ1-2|TRBV6-6|13
CASSYTRQGGYTF
TGTGCCAGCAGTTACACCCGACAGGGTGGCTACACCTTC
>NA|NA|TRBJ1-3|TRBV5-6|12
CASSLYAYTIYF
TGTGCCAGCAGCTTGTACGCCTACACCATATATTTT
>NA|TRBD1|TRBJ2-1|TRBV27|13
CASSLRGRWEQFF
TGTGCCAGCAGTTTAAGGGGGCGCTGGGAGCAGTTCTTC
>NA|NA|TRBJ2-5|TRBV5-1|14
CASSLDRGMETQYF
TGCGCCAGCAGCTTGGATCGGGGTATGGAGACCCAGTACTTC
>NA|NA|TRBJ2-5|TRBV5-1|14
CASSLSRVEETQYF
TGCGCCAGCAGCTTGAGTCGTGTTGAAGAGACCCAGTACTTC
>NA|TRBD1|TRBJ1-4|TRBV2|14
CASSRQGLGEKLFF
TGTGCCAGCAGTCGACAGGGGTTAGGAGAAAAACTGTTTTTT
>NA|TRBD1|TRBJ2-3|TRBV5-6|17
CASSFPTGGVVTDTQYF
TGTGCCAGCAGCTTCCCTACAGGGGGCGTTGTGACAGATACGCAGTATTTT
>NA|NA|TRBJ1-1|TRBV13|12
CASTRVAPEAFF
TGTGCCAGCACGAGGGTTGCGCCTGAAGCTTTCTTT
>NA|TRBD1|TRBJ1-5|TRBV18|14
CASSPMDRDQPQHF
TGTGCCAGCTCACCAATGGACAGGGATCAGCCCCAGCATTTT
>NA|NA|TRBJ2-3|TRBV5-5|13
CASSGVSTDTQYF
TGTGCCAGCAGCGGCGTAAGCACAGATACGCAGTATTTT
>NA|TRBD1|TRBJ1-6|TRBV11-3|15
CASSLTGDQDSPLHF
TGTGCCAGCAGCTTGACAGGGGATCAGGATTCACCCCTCCACTTT
>NA|TRBD1|TRBJ2-3|TRBV18|16
CASSPMDRGRADTQYF
TGTGCCAGCTCACCGATGGACAGGGGACGGGCAGATACGCAGTATTTT
>NA|NA|TRBJ2-6|TRBV15|14
CATSDISGANVLTF
TGTGCCACCAGCGATATCTCTGGGGCCAACGTCCTGACTTTC
>NA|TRBD1|TRBJ1-2|TRBV27|18
CASSLSYGTGFRSRGYTF
TGTGCCAGCAGTTTATCATACGGGACAGGGTTCAGGAGTCGTGGCTACACCTTC
>NA|TRBD1|TRBJ1-2|TRBV5-5|17
CASSSRDSPWANYGYTF
TGTGCCAGCAGCTCCCGGGACAGTCCTTGGGCTAACTATGGCTACACCTTC
>NA|TRBD1|TRBJ1-1|TRBV9|14
CASSAADRGGEAFF
TGTGCCAGCAGCGCCGCCGACAGGGGAGGTGAAGCTTTCTTT
>NA|NA|TRBJ2-7|TRBV3-1/TRBV3-2|15
CASSQDRDSSYEQYF
TGTGCCAGCAGCCAAGACAGGGATAGCTCCTACGAGCAGTACTTC
>NA|NA|TRBJ1-4|TRBV27|15
CASRYAGGTNEKLFF
TGTGCCAGCAGATATGCGGGGGGAACTAATGAAAAACTGTTTTTT
>NA|NA|TRBJ1-3|TRBV19|14
CASSTSGVPNTIYF
TGTGCCAGTAGTACGTCAGGGGTTCCAAACACCATATATTTT
>NA|NA|TRBJ2-5|TRBV27|13
CASSLSAWETQYF
TGTGCCAGCAGTTTATCAGCGTGGGAGACCCAGTACTTC
>NA|TRBD1|TRBJ1-2|TRBV13|14
CASSPADRGFGYTF
TGTGCCAGCAGCCCAGCGGACAGGGGGTTTGGCTACACCTTC
>NA|TRBD1|TRBJ1-2|TRBV9|15
CASSTRQGSSGGYTF
TGTGCCAGCAGCACCCGACAGGGGAGTAGTGGTGGCTACACCTTC
>NA|NA|TRBJ1-1|TRBV3-1/TRBV3-2|13
CASSHNAGGRAFF
TGTGCCAGCAGCCACAACGCCGGGGGTAGAGCTTTCTTT
>NA|NA|TRBJ2-7|TRBV29-1|16
CSVATQIRADSLEQYF
TGCAGCGTCGCCACACAGATCAGGGCAGACTCACTAGAGCAGTACTTC
>once|NA|TRBJ1-2|TRBV3-1/TRBV3-2|13
CASSPRRDDGYTF
TGTGCCAGCAGCCCGCGGCGGGACGATGGCTACACCTTC
>NA|TRBD1|TRBJ1-2|TRBV15|14
CATSPQGRGYGYTF
TGTGCCACCAGCCCACAGGGGAGGGGCTATGGCTACACCTTC
>NA|NA|TRBJ2-3|TRBV5-1|15
CASSLVGRDTDTQYF
TGCGCCAGCAGCTTGGTTGGACGGGACACAGATACGCAGTATTTT
>NA|NA|TRBJ1-4|TRBV15|18
CATSRHPPRSTTNEKLFF
TGTGCCACCAGCAGACATCCACCTCGCAGTACAACTAATGAAAAACTGTTTTTT
>NA|TRBD1|TRBJ1-3|TRBV6-5|15
CASSPQDRGGNTIYF
TGTGCCAGCAGTCCCCAGGACAGGGGAGGAAACACCATATATTTT
>NA|TRBD2|TRBJ2-5|TRBV29-1|13
CSVPPRGEETQYF
TGCAGCGTACCGCCCCGGGGGGAAGAGACCCAGTACTTC
>NA|NA|TRBJ2-1|TRBV11-2|13
CASSNGRVNEQFF
TGTGCCAGCAGCAATGGGAGAGTCAATGAGCAGTTCTTC
>NA|NA|TRBJ2-7|TRBV6-5|14
CASSSNGKGYEQYF
TGTGCCAGCAGCTCCAACGGGAAGGGTTACGAGCAGTACTTC
>NA|TRBD1|TRBJ1-1|TRBV29-1|17
CSVEPRWGRGRNTEAFF
TGCAGCGTTGAACCCCGATGGGGCAGGGGGCGGAACACTGAAGCTTTCTTT
>NA|TRBD1|TRBJ2-2|TRBV30|13
CAMDRDSTGELFF
TGTGCCATGGACAGGGACTCCACCGGGGAGCTGTTTTTT
>NA|NA|TRBJ1-1|TRBV5-1|13
CASSFTGDTEAFF
TGCGCCAGCAGCTTTACGGGGGATACTGAAGCTTTCTTT
>NA|TRBD1|TRBJ1-2|TRBV9|15
CASSARDRGAYGYTF
TGTGCCAGCAGCGCCAGAGACAGGGGGGCCTATGGCTACACCTTC
>NA|NA|TRBJ1-5|TRBV5-8|11
CASTRYQPQHF
TGTGCCAGCACGAGGTATCAGCCCCAGCATTTT
>NA|NA|TRBJ1-3|TRBV6-1|16
CASSEVRGISGNTIYF
TGTGCCAGCAGTGAAGTGAGAGGGATCTCTGGAAACACCATATATTTT
>NA|NA|TRBJ2-6|TRBV7-6|15
CASSFKGAGANVLTF
TGTGCCAGCAGCTTTAAGGGGGCTGGGGCCAACGTCCTGACTTTC
>once|TRBD1|TRBJ1-4|TRBV5-1|16
CASSLSGQGPNEKLFF
TGCGCCAGCAGCTTGAGTGGACAGGGCCCAAATGAAAAACTGTTTTTT
>NA|NA|TRBJ1-2|TRBV5-6|15
CASSLGGDGYYGYTF
TGTGCCAGCAGCTTGGGGGGAGACGGCTACTATGGCTACACCTTC
>NA|NA|TRBJ2-5|TRBV10-3|15
CAISDEGGLGETQYF
TGTGCCATCAGTGACGAAGGGGGGTTGGGGGAGACCCAGTACTTC
>NA|NA|TRBJ2-7|TRBV12-3/TRBV12-4|13
CASSRGGSHEQYF
TGTGCCAGCAGTAGAGGGGGGAGTCACGAGCAGTACTTC
>NA|NA|TRBJ1-4|TRBV10-3|13
CATRGATNEKLFF
TGTGCCACCCGTGGTGCAACTAATGAAAAACTGTTTTTT
>NA|NA|TRBJ2-7|TRBV10-3|15
CAISESSGGGYEQYF
TGTGCCATCAGTGAGTCATCCGGGGGCGGCTACGAGCAGTACTTC
>NA|NA|TRBJ1-6|TRBV28|13
CASSSGMFSPLHF
TGTGCCAGCAGTTCCGGGATGTTCTCACCCCTCCACTTT
>NA|NA|TRBJ1-2|TRBV3-1/TRBV3-2|14
CASSRQTTNYGYTF
TGTGCCAGCAGCCGACAGACGACTAACTATGGCTACACCTTC
>NA|TRBD1|TRBJ1-5|TRBV19|14
CASSKGQGGQPQHF
TGTGCCAGTAGTAAGGGACAGGGAGGTCAGCCCCAGCATTTT
>NA|NA|TRBJ1-2|TRBV12-3/TRBV12-4|12
CASAGRNYGYTF
TGTGCCAGCGCCGGGAGAAACTATGGCTACACCTTC
>NA|TRBD1|TRBJ2-7|TRBV20-1|13
CSASRQGSYEQYF
TGCAGTGCTAGTCGACAGGGTTCCTACGAGCAGTACTTC
>NA|NA|TRBJ1-3|TRBV5-5|15
CASSLPPGSGNTIYF
TGTGCCAGCAGCTTGCCCCCGGGCTCTGGAAACACCATATATTTT
>NA|NA|TRBJ1-5|TRBV2|13
CASRPDSNQPQHF
TGTGCCAGCCGTCCGGATAGCAATCAGCCCCAGCATTTT
>NA|NA|TRBJ1-2|TRBV2|15
CASSEYGPGYYGYTF
TGTGCCAGCAGTGAATATGGTCCCGGGTACTATGGCTACACCTTC
>NA|NA|TRBJ1-1|TRBV11-2|16
CASSPRSGAANTEAFF
TGTGCCAGCAGCCCTAGATCGGGTGCAGCTAACACTGAAGCTTTCTTT
>NA|NA|TRBJ2-7|TRBV5-1|12
CASSERRYEQYF
TGCGCCAGCAGCGAACGTAGGTACGAGCAGTACTTC
>NA|NA|TRBJ1-4|TRBV5-4|16
CASSLEKTGLNEKLFF
TGTGCCAGCAGCTTGGAGAAGACAGGCCTTAATGAAAAACTGTTTTTT
>NA|NA|TRBJ1-3|TRBV9|15
CASSEGSGALNTIYF
TGTGCCAGCAGCGAGGGGTCAGGGGCCCTGAACACCATATATTTT
>NA|TRBD1|TRBJ1-1|TRBV5-1|14
CASSLTGGNTEAFF
TGCGCCAGCAGCTTGACAGGGGGGAACACTGAAGCTTTCTTT